This T cell receptor (beta chain) was observed in a study of human T cells and chemical hapten exposure (dated by TCRdb to about 2021). Concerning the study at large: For sensitization, 2% DPC in acetone was applied to a roughly 2 cm by roughly 2 cm area of upper inner arm skin. Patch testing was done on the upper back using Finn chambers containing 0.01% DPC, and results were scored after 6 days according to International Contact Dermatitis Research Group standards. Alopecia areata with under or over 50% scalp involvement, alopecia totalis and alopecia universalis were represented in the patient cohort, which was mostly female. Throughout the study period of roughly 24 weeks, patients also received therapeutic DPC doses to the scalp every week. For TCR sequencing, blood came from over 25 alopecia patients at anywhere from one to four time points (pre-sensitization, 2, 6 and 24 weeks). Libraries were pooled for sequencing, and variation in per-sample TCR yields was attributed mainly to small differences in library volumes within the pool. This study followed changes in the peripheral blood TCR repertoire in vivo during primary and secondary sensitization of alopecia patients to the hapten diphenylcyclopropenone (DPC). Blood samples were taken from patients before sensitization (week 0) and then at 2, 6 and about 24 weeks after DPC sensitization. What the study reported, not specific to this receptor: No change with DPC sensitization was found in the number of TCRs above 1 in 1000 frequency, and no evidence of global repertoire structure alterations was found. Repeated subsampling changed both the strength of the expansion versus patch-test correlation and the threshold at which the correlation became significant. Significantly more large CDR3 similarity clusters were formed by expanded TCRs than by pre-sensitization or healthy control sets, consistent with antigen-driven responses. All patients had alopecia, a presumed autoimmune disease, so their immune response might differ from that of healthy individuals. Patch test score was positively correlated with the number of PT1 expanded TCRs, with significance at thresholds 8, 16 and 32 but not at 4.

Libraries were built with RACE. Sequenced on a NextSeq 500. During library preparation, unique molecular identifiers were attached to individual cDNA molecules so that TCRs could be counted in a quantitative, reproducible way. From each blood RNA sample, both TCR alpha and TCR beta chains were sequenced. In the original analysis: A median of roughly 99,000 TCRs per sample was observed, with a range of about 20,000 to 700,000. The Decombinator software suite was used to annotate the V, J and CDR3 of the TCR reads. Every sample was subsampled to the same number of TCRs (28,000) for the PS versus PT1 abundance plots. Expanded TCRs were defined as absent before sensitization and observed at least eight times at the 2-week time point. TCRdb reprocessing: public reads trimmed at Q25 with fastp, clones called with MiXCR, in-frame beta chains kept. Duplicate CDR3 protein sequences are folded into a single record with the most common DNA and genes. V and J calls and clone size were set by TCRdb, not the authors. The sample profile shows roughly 360,000 distinct CDR3 sequences; more than 4.5% of them were found once. Jointly, the top ten make up over 2% of the sample.

The time point label of this sample denotes: patch test 1, 2 weeks after DPC sensitization. The treatment or condition label here, explained by the study, means: therapeutic diphenylcyclopropenone sensitization with weekly scalp DPC. Blood at each patch-test visit was drawn before the patch test was applied. Patients were considered eligible if aged 18 to 70, diagnosed with alopecia and deemed suitable for DPC therapy, and patients were excluded if pregnant. Unfractionated whole blood was collected in Tempus Blood RNA tubes, and total RNA was extracted from that blood. Concerning this clonotype: There is no known antigen for this receptor. No quality values exist for individual bases; no much larger clone is one base distant.

Germline trimming: 3 bases from V, 4 bases from J; junction bases outside gene matches: 6. CDR1 and CDR2 are drawn from the germline V gene: SGHTA, FQGNSA. The CDR3 numbers 15 residues from cysteine through phenylalanine. Just the 45-base CDR3 DNA is kept, in frame starting at base 1. This TCR derives from a woman aged 45 to 65 with alopecia areata. Some clones in this sample may be carry-over from other donors' samples. The material sequenced was whole blood, taken in connection with sensitization to the hapten diphenylcyclopropenone (DPC). The chain was built from TRBV7-2 and TRBJ2-1; 7 nucleotides in the junction match TRBD1. Here is the DNA: TGTGCCAGCAGCTTCACAGGGGACGGGTACAATGAGCAGTTCTTC. Translated, this gives CASSFTGDGYNEQFF.